This TCR beta chain is from a study of blood T cells in healthy people across ages. Whole-study results and caveats: Diversity estimated from one million T cells was considered an underestimate. Naive T cell percentage showed a strong correlation with TCR beta diversity.

This clonotype came up a few times. Antigen specificity is unknown. A second roughly 6 to 12 cycle PCR used barcoded and J-beta primers. TCRdb analysed the 5' RACE reads with MiXCR anew, one entry per CDR3 protein. The table lists approximately 770,000 distinct CDR3 sequences, 55% to 75% of them singletons. This TCR was recovered from a young man in good health. Sequenced sample: blood.

The CDR3 reads CSVVVTSGNEQFF. DNA of the CDR3: TGCAGCGTTGTCGTCACCTCCGGCAATGAGCAGTTCTTC. This chain connects TRBV29-1 to TRBJ2-1, with no clear D. This CDR3 comprises 13 residues. V was pared by 4 bases and J by 6 bases, with 13 bases between. Per germline, CDR1 SQVTM and CDR2 ANQGSEA.